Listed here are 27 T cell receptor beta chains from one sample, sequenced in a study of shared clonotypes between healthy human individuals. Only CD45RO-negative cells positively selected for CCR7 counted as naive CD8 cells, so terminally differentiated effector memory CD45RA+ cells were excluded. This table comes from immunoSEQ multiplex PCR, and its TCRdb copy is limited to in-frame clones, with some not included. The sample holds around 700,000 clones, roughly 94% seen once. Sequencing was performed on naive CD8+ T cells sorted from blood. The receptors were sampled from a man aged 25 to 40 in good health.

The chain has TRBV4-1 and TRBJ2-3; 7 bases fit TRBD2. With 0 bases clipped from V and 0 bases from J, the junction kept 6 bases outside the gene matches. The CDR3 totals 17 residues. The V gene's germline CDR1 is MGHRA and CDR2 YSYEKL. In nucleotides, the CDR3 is TGCGCCAGCAGCCAAGATAGGGGTAGCGGGAGCACAGATACGCAGTATTTT. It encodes CASSQDRGSGSTDTQYF.

The CDR3 DNA reads TGTGCCAGCAGCCTCGAGGCCTCAGGGGCCGATGAGCAGTTCTTC. Its translation is CASSLEASGADEQFF. The V gene is TRBV7-3, the J gene TRBJ2-1; D possibly corresponds to TRBD1 (6 bases). The germline V gene encodes CDR1 SGHTA and CDR2 FQGTGA. Deletions cut 5 bases from V and 8 bases from J, with 19 bases between. The CDR3 runs to 15 residues. The complete variable domain, with remaining parts taken from reference TRBV7-3 and TRBJ2-1, reads GAGVSQTPSNKVTEKGKYVELRCDPISGHTALYWYRQSLGQGPEFLIYFQGTGAADDSGLPNDRFFAVRPEGSVSTLKIQRTERGDSAVYLCASSLEASGADEQFFGPGTRLTVL.

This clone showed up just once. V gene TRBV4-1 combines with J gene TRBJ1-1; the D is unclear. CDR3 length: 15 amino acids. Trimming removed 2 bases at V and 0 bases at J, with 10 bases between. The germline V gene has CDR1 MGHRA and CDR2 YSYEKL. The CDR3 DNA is TGCGCCAGCAGCCAATCCCGGAGTATGAACACTGAAGCTTTCTTT. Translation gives CASSQSRSMNTEAFF.

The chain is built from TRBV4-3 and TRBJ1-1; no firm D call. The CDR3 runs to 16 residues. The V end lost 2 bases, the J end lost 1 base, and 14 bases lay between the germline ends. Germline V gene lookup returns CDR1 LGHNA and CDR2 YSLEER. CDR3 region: CASSQKGRAGNTEAFF. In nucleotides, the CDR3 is TGCGCCAGCAGCCAAAAAGGACGTGCAGGGAACACTGAAGCTTTCTTT.

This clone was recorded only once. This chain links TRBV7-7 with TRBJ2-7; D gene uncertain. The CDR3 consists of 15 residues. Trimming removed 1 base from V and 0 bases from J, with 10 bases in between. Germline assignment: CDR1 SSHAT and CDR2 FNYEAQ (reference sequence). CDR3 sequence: CASSLEGVSSYEQYF. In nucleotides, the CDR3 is TGTGCCAGCAGCTTAGAAGGAGTGAGCTCCTACGAGCAGTACTTC. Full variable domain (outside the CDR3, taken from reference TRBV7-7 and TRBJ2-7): GAGVSQSPRYKVTKRGQDVTLRCDPISSHATLYWYQQALGQGPEFLTYFNYEAQPDKSGLPSDRFSAERPEGSISTLTIQRTEQRDSAMYRCASSLEGVSSYEQYFGPGTRLTVT.

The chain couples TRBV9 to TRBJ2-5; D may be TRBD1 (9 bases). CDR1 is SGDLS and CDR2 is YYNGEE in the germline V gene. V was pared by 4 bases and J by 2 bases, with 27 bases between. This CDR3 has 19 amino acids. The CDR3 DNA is TGTGCCAGCAGCAAACGACAGGGGGAAGCGGGAGAGCAACAAGAGACCCAGTACTTC. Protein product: CASSKRQGEAGEQQETQYF.

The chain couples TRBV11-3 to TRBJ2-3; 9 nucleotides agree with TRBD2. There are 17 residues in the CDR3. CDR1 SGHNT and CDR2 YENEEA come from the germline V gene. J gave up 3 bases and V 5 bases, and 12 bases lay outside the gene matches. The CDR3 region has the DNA TGTGCCAGCAGCCCAGGACTAGCGTATAAGGGGACAGATACGCAGTATTTT. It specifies CASSPGLAYKGTDTQYF.

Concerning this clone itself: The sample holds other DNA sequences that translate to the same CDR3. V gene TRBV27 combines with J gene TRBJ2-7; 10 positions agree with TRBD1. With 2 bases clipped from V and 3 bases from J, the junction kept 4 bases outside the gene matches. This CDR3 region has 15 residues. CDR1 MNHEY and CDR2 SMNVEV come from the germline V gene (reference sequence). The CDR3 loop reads CASSLTGQGFYEQYF. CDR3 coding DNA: TGTGCCAGCAGTTTAACGGGACAGGGGTTCTACGAGCAGTACTTC.

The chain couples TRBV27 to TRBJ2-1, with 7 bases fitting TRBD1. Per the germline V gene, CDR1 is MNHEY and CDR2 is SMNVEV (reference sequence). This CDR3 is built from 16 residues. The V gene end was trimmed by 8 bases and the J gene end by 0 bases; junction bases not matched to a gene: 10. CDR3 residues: CASRRLAGGSYNEQFF. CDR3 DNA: TGTGCCAGCCGGCGTCTGGCAGGGGGCTCCTACAATGAGCAGTTCTTC.

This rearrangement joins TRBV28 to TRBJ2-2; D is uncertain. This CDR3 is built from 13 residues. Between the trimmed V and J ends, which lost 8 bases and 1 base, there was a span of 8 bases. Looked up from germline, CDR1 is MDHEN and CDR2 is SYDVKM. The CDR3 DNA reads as TGTGCCAGCTCTTCCGTGAACACCGGGGAGCTGTTTTTT. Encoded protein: CASSSVNTGELFF.

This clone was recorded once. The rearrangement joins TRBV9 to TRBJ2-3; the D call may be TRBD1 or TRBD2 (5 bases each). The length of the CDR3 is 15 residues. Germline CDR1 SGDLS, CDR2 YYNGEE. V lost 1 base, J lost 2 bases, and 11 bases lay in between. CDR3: CASSVRGAPTDTQYF. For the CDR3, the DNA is TGTGCCAGCAGCGTAAGGGGAGCCCCCACAGATACGCAGTATTTT. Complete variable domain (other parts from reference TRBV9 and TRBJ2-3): DSGVTQTPKHLITATGQRVTLRCSPRSGDLSVYWYQQSLDQGLQFLIQYYNGEERAKGNILERFSAQQFPDLHSELNLSSLELGDSALYFCASSVRGAPTDTQYFGPGTRLTVL.

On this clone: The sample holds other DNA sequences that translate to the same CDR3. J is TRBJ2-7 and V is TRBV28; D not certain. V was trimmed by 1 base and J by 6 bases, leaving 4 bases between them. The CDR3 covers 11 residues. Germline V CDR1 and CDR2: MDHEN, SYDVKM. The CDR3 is CASSLSREQYF. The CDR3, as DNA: TGTGCCAGCAGTTTATCCCGCGAGCAGTACTTC.

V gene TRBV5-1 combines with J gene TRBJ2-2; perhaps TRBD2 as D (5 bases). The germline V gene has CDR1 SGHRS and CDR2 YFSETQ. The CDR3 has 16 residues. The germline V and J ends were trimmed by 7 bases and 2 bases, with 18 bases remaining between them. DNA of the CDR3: TGCGCCAGCGTTGCCGGCCTAGCCTTCAACACCGGGGAGCTGTTTTTT. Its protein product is CASVAGLAFNTGELFF.

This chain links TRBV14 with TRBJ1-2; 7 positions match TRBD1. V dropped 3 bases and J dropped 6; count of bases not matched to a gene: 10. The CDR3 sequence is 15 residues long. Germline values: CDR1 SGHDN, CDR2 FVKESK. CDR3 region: CASSQFHRGYDGYTF. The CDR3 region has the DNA TGTGCCAGCAGCCAGTTCCACAGGGGCTATGATGGCTACACCTTC. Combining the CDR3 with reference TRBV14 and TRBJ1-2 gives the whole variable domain EAGVTQFPSHSVIEKGQTVTLRCDPISGHDNLYWYRRVMGKEIKFLLHFVKESKQDESGMPNNRFLAERTGGTYSTLKVQPAELEDSGVYFCASSQFHRGYDGYTFGSGTRLTVV.

CDR3 amino acids: CASSPAGVTGELFF. DNA for the CDR3: TGTGCCAGCAGCCCGGCGGGGGTGACCGGGGAGCTGTTTTTT. The V and J genes are TRBV7-2 and TRBJ2-2; 7 bases are shared with TRBD2. V dropped 5 bases and J dropped 5; count of bases not matched to a gene: 5. The CDR3 is 14 residues long. Germline CDR1 SGHTA, CDR2 FQGNSA.

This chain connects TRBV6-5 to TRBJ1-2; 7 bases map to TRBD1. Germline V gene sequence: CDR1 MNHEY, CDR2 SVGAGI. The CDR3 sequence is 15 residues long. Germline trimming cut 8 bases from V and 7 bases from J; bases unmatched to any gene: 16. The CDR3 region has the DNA TGTGCCAGCGGGGACAGTAGCGTATTACGGTCTGGCTACACCTTC. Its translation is CASGDSSVLRSGYTF.

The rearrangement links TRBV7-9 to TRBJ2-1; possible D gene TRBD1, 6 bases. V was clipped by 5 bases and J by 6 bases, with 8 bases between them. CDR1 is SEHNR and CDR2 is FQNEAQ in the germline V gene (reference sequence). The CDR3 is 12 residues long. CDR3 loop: CASSRDTNEQFF. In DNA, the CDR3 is TGTGCCAGCAGCCGGGACACCAATGAGCAGTTCTTC.

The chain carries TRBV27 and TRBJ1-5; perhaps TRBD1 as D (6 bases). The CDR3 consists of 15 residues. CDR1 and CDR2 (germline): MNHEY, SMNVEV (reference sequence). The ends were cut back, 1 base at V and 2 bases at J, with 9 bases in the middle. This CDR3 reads CASSLWGLGNQPQHF. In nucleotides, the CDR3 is TGTGCCAGCAGTTTATGGGGGCTTGGCAATCAGCCCCAGCATTTT.

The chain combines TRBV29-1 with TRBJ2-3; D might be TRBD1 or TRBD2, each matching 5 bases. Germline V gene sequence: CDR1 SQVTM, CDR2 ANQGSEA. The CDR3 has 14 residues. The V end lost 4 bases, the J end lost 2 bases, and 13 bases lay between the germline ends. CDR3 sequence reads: CSVVWQGDTDTQYF. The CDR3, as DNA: TGCAGCGTTGTATGGCAGGGAGACACAGATACGCAGTATTTT.

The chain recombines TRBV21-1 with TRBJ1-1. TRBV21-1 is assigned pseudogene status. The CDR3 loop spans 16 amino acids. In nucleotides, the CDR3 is TGTGCCAGCAGGGATAGGGTCTACACAATTCGCACTGAAGCTTTCTTT. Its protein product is CASRDRVYTIRTEAFF.

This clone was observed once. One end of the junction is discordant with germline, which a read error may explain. CDR3 protein: CASSIGGSGARF. CDR3 bases: TGTGCCAGTAGTATTGGGGGTTCGGGGGCACGATTT. The chain has TRBV19 and TRBJ1-5; TRBD1 is a possible D gene (6 bases). The CDR3 is made up of 12 amino acids. Germline values: CDR1 LNHDA, CDR2 SQIVND (reference sequence).

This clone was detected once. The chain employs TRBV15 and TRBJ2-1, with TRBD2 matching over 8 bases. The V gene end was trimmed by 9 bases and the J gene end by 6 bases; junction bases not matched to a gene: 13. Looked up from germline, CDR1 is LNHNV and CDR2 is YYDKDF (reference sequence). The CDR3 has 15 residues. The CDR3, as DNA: TGTGCCACGAATCCGAGCGGGAGAGGCCTCAATGAGCAGTTCTTC. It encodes CATNPSGRGLNEQFF.

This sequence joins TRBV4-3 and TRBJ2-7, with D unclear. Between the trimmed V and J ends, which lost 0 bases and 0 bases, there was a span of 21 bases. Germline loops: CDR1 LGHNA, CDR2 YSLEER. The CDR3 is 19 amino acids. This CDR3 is CASSQDISSFPPSSYEQYF. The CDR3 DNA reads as TGCGCCAGCAGCCAAGATATCTCCTCTTTCCCTCCCAGCTCCTACGAGCAGTACTTC.

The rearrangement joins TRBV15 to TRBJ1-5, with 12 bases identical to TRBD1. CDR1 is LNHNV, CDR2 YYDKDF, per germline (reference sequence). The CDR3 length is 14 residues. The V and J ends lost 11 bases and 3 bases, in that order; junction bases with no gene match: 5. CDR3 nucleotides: TGTGCCTCGGGACAGGGGGCCTTCAATCAGCCCCAGCATTTT. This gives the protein CASGQGAFNQPQHF.

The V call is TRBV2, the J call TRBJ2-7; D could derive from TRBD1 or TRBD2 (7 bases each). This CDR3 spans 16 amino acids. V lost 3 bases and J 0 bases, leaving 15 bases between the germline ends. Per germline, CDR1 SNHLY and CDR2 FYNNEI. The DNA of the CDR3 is TGTGCCAGCAGTGACGATCAGGGGGGGAGCTCCTACGAGCAGTACTTC. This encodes CASSDDQGGSSYEQYF. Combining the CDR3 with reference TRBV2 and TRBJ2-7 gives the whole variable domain EPEVTQTPSHQVTQMGQEVILRCVPISNHLYFYWYRQILGQKVEFLVSFYNNEISEKSEIFDDQFSVERPDGSNFTLKIRSTKLEDSAMYFCASSDDQGGSSYEQYFGPGTRLTVT.

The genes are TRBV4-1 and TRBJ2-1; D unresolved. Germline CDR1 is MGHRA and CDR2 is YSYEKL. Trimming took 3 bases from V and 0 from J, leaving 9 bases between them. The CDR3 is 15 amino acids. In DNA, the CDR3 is TGCGCCAGCAGCCATGTCAGCGACTCCTACAATGAGCAGTTCTTC. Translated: CASSHVSDSYNEQFF.

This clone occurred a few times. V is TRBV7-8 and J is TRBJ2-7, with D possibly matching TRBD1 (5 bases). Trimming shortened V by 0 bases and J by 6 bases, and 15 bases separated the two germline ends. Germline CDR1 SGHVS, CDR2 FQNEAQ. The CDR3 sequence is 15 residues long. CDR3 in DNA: TGTGCCAGCAGCTTAGCCTTCACCCTTCAGGGCGAGCAGTACTTC. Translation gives CASSLAFTLQGEQYF.